These 17 T cell receptor beta chains share one sample of origin, sequenced in a study of T-cell reconstitution after alpha-beta-depleted transplantation in children (dated by TCRdb to 2016 to 2018). The library relied on PCR. Sequenced using an Illumina HiSeq 2500. TCR libraries were prepared with molecular barcoding, using unique molecular identifiers to normalize TCRbeta repertoire quantification. TCRdb cleaned the public reads at Q25 with fastp, built clones with MiXCR and kept in-frame beta chains. Entries that share a CDR3 protein sequence are merged under the most common genes and DNA. The sample profile shows a few hundred thousand distinct CDR3 sequences; roughly a quarter of them were found once. The top ten constitute more than 4.5% of the sample. The sample's treatment or condition label is to be understood as: allogeneic hematopoietic cell transplantation with graft depleted of TCRalphabeta T cells and CD19 B cells.

The specimen comprised PBMCs, mostly from graft donor cells, sampled 360 days after TCRalphabeta/CD19-depleted stem cell transplant. Every receptor here comes from a female patient between 2 and 15 years old who had a stem cell transplant for congenital amegakaryocytic thrombocytopenia, so the T cells may come from the graft donor.

This clonotype was detected ten times or more. The V call is TRBV11-3, the J call TRBJ1-1; D is uncertain. CDR1 and CDR2 (germline): SGHNT, YENEEA. This CDR3 region has 14 residues. Trimming took off 0 bases at V and 3 bases at J, with 8 bases between the two ends. CDR3 region: CASSLDGQHTEAFF. CDR3 DNA: TGTGCCAGCAGCTTAGATGGGCAGCACACTGAAGCTTTCTTT.

The CDR3 DNA follows: TGTGCCAGCAGTGACGTGGTGGGACCTTATAGCAATCAGCCCCAGCATTTT. This codes for CASSDVVGPYSNQPQHF. This rearrangement joins TRBV6-1 to TRBJ1-5; D possibly corresponds to TRBD1 (5 bases). The CDR3 extends over 17 amino acids. Germline assignment: CDR1 MNHNS and CDR2 SASEGT. With 3 bases removed from V and 0 bases from J, the gap between germline ends came to 15 bases.

J is TRBJ2-2 and V is TRBV20-1, with TRBD2 identical over 10 bases. The germline gives CDR1 DFQATT, CDR2 SNEGSKA (reference sequence). There are 14 residues in the CDR3. Trimming cost V 6 bases and J 4 bases; bases outside gene matches: 5. DNA for the CDR3: TGCAGTGCAATAGCGGGAGGTGTCACCGGGGAGCTGTTTTTT. It codes for CSAIAGGVTGELFF.

The rearrangement uses TRBV11-2 and TRBJ2-3; TRBD1 might be the D (6 bases). The V gene lost 1 base and the J gene lost 5 bases, with 16 bases spanning the gap. There are 16 residues in the CDR3. CDR1 SGHAT and CDR2 FQNNGV come from the germline V gene. The CDR3 sequence is CASSLGRWGQGDTQYF. Written as DNA, the CDR3 is TGTGCCAGCAGCTTAGGGAGGTGGGGGCAGGGAGATACGCAGTATTTT.

The CDR3 region has the DNA TGTGCCAGCAGCGTAGAGACAGATCCCTACGAGCAGTACTTC. Translating it yields CASSVETDPYEQYF. This sequence joins TRBV9 and TRBJ2-7; tentative D call: TRBD1 (5 bases). Trimming cost V 0 bases and J 2 bases, with 9 bases left between them. Germline values: CDR1 SGDLS, CDR2 YYNGEE. The CDR3 consists of 14 residues.

This clonotype has a handful of counts. The rearrangement joins TRBV27 to TRBJ2-1; 10 nucleotides agree with TRBD2. The CDR3 totals 17 residues. V was clipped by 5 bases and J by 5 bases; unmatched bases: 12. Germline V lookup: CDR1 MNHEY, CDR2 SMNVEV (reference sequence). DNA for the CDR3: TGTGCCAGCAGTCCCCTCAAGGCTAGCGGGGGCAACAATGAGCAGTTCTTC. As protein: CASSPLKASGGNNEQFF.

This clonotype was counted between two and nine times. The rearrangement uses TRBV12-3 or TRBV12-4 and TRBJ2-1; possibly TRBD1 or TRBD2 for D (5 bases each). The CDR3 extends over 14 amino acids. V was trimmed by 2 bases and J by 5 bases, leaving 10 bases between them. CDR3 nucleotide sequence: TGTGCCAGCAGTTTAAAATTGGGGGACAATGAGCAGTTCTTC. Protein sequence: CASSLKLGDNEQFF.

This clonotype appeared many times. A junction end diverges from the germline sequence, so it may reflect a read error. The rearrangement uses TRBV29-1 and TRBJ1-1; possibly TRBD1 for D (6 bases). Germline V gene sequence: CDR1 SQVTM, CDR2 ANQGSEA. The CDR3 is made up of 13 amino acids. The CDR3 loop is CSVEGGRNTEAFF. CDR3 bases: TGCAGCGTAGAAGGGGGAAGAAACACTGAAGCTTTCTTT.

This clonotype was recorded only once. The chain uses TRBV11-1 and TRBJ2-2; D is uncertain. Looked up from germline, CDR1 is SGHAT and CDR2 is FQDESV (reference sequence). CDR3 length equals 16 residues. Between the trimmed V and J ends, which lost 5 bases and 4 bases, there was a span of 17 bases. The CDR3 reads CASSPDGGYFTGELFF. The CDR3 DNA reads TGTGCCAGCAGCCCCGATGGTGGGTACTTCACCGGGGAGCTGTTTTTT.

The rearrangement links TRBV12-3 or TRBV12-4 to TRBJ2-5; no definite D call. This CDR3 region has 12 residues. The V and J ends lost 3 bases and 5 bases respectively, with 7 bases between them. CDR3 DNA: TGTGCCAGCAGTTTTCATAGGGAGACCCAGTACTTC. This gives the protein CASSFHRETQYF.

V and J are TRBV28 and TRBJ2-7; TRBD1 aligns across 8 bases. Trimming cost V 3 bases and J 4 bases; bases outside gene matches: 8. CDR1 and CDR2 (germline): MDHEN, SYDVKM. This CDR3 region has 15 residues. CDR3 loop: CASSFTDRESYEQYF. CDR3 sequence (DNA): TGTGCCAGCAGTTTCACGGACAGGGAATCATACGAGCAGTACTTC.

This rearrangement joins TRBV10-3 to TRBJ2-5; TRBD2 might be the D (5 bases). There are 15 residues in the CDR3. Germline V CDR1 and CDR2: ENHRY, SYGVKD. V was pared by 3 bases and J by 3 bases, with 14 bases between. CDR3 loop: CAISDVLAAKETQYF. The CDR3, as DNA: TGTGCCATCAGTGATGTCCTAGCAGCAAAAGAGACCCAGTACTTC.

This clonotype was detected ten times or more. This rearrangement joins TRBV4-3 to TRBJ2-7, with D perhaps matching TRBD1 or TRBD2 (5 bases each). Trimming took off 4 bases at V and 9 bases at J, with 19 bases between the two ends. The germline V gene encodes CDR1 LGHNA and CDR2 YSLEER. This CDR3 comprises 14 residues. DNA of the CDR3: TGCGCCAGCAGCCCTAGGGTGGGACGACTGGTGCAGTACTTC. This gives the protein CASSPRVGRLVQYF.

The V call is TRBV2, the J call TRBJ1-4; TRBD1 agrees at 7 bases. CDR1 and CDR2 (germline): SNHLY, FYNNEI. Trimming cost V 10 bases and J 4 bases; bases outside gene matches: 6. CDR3 length: 13 amino acids. CDR3 residues: CATGTANNEKLFF. The CDR3 DNA follows: TGTGCCACCGGGACAGCTAATAATGAAAAACTGTTTTTT.

CDR3 sequence reads: CATSETSGLTDTQYF. In DNA form, the CDR3 reads TGTGCCACCAGTGAGACTAGCGGGTTGACAGATACGCAGTATTTT. The chain has TRBV24-1 and TRBJ2-3; 10 bases are shared with TRBD2. Germline values: CDR1 KGHDR, CDR2 SFDVKD. J gave up 3 bases and V 4 bases, and 3 bases lay outside the gene matches. The CDR3 sequence is 15 residues long.

This clonotype appeared a few times. The genes are TRBV7-7 and TRBJ2-5; D may correspond to TRBD1 or TRBD2 (5 bases each). The ends were cut back, 5 bases at V and 0 bases at J, with 19 bases in the middle. This CDR3 comprises 17 residues. Germline CDR1 SSHAT, CDR2 FNYEAQ (reference sequence). CDR3 DNA sequence: TGTGCCAGCAGCCTGGCCAACGGGACGGAGTACCAAGAGACCCAGTACTTC. Its translation is CASSLANGTEYQETQYF. The full variable domain, completed using reference TRBV7-7 and TRBJ2-5, is GAGVSQSPRYKVTKRGQDVTLRCDPISSHATLYWYQQALGQGPEFLTYFNYEAQPDKSGLPSDRFSAERPEGSISTLTIQRTEQRDSAMYRCASSLANGTEYQETQYFGPGTRLLVL.

The V gene is TRBV10-3, the J gene TRBJ1-6; TRBD1 might be the D (5 bases). This CDR3 region has 13 residues. Germline CDR1 reads ENHRY; CDR2 reads SYGVKD. The germline V and J ends were trimmed by 10 bases and 7 bases, with 14 bases remaining between them. The DNA of the CDR3 is TGTGCCACGTCCCGGGACCTCAATTCACCCCTCCACTTT. The encoded protein is CATSRDLNSPLHF.